The rows below give T cell receptor beta chains drawn from one sample of a study of blood T cell repertoires in COVID-19. Assay used: immunoSEQ multiplex PCR; TCRdb lists only in-frame clones, some missing. There are fewer than 600,000 clones in the sample; roughly 90% occur only once, and 1.8% lies in the top ten. Sequenced: PBMCs or T cells enriched from blood (not recorded which). These receptors were obtained from a woman between 40 and 55 years old who had recovered from COVID-19. Both conserved end residues are part of each CDR3. Fields, in order: J gene, clone size, D gene, V gene, CDR3 protein, CDR3 DNA. The D gene is left open where the match is weak. Clone size appears in some rows only: once, few, many, or a class for an expanded clone.

j_gene: TRBJ1-2
abundance: once
d_gene: TRBD1
v_gene: TRBV11-2
CDR3aa: CASSLEATGAGTF
CDR3nt: TGTGCCAGCAGCTTAGAGGCGACAGGGGCGGGGACCTTC

j_gene: TRBJ1-2
abundance: -
d_gene: -
v_gene: TRBV27
CDR3aa: CASSSGGARGYTF
CDR3nt: TGTGCCAGCAGTTCCGGGGGGGCCCGGGGCTACACCTTC

j_gene: TRBJ1-2
abundance: -
d_gene: -
v_gene: TRBV18
CDR3aa: CASSRTQAGNYGYTF
CDR3nt: TGTGCCAGCTCACGCACCCAGGCGGGCAACTATGGCTACACCTTC

j_gene: TRBJ1-1
abundance: -
d_gene: TRBD1
v_gene: TRBV7-9
CDR3aa: CASSQKPGQKNTEAFF
CDR3nt: TGTGCCAGCAGCCAAAAACCGGGACAGAAGAACACTGAAGCTTTCTTT

j_gene: TRBJ1-2
abundance: -
d_gene: TRBD1
v_gene: TRBV10-3
CDR3aa: CAISERGQGGGYTF
CDR3nt: TGTGCCATCAGTGAGAGAGGACAGGGTGGTGGCTACACCTTC

j_gene: TRBJ1-1
abundance: -
d_gene: -
v_gene: TRBV19
CDR3aa: CASSVGQRLGAFF
CDR3nt: TGTGCCAGTAGCGTTGGACAGCGTTTGGGAGCTTTCTTT

j_gene: TRBJ2-7
abundance: -
d_gene: TRBD1
v_gene: TRBV6-2/TRBV6-3
CDR3aa: CASSNYPTGGYEQYF
CDR3nt: TGTGCCAGCAGCAACTACCCGACAGGGGGCTACGAGCAGTACTTC

j_gene: TRBJ1-2
abundance: -
d_gene: -
v_gene: TRBV7-2
CDR3aa: CASSLAGYGYTF
CDR3nt: TGTGCCAGCAGCTTAGCCGGCTATGGCTACACCTTC

j_gene: TRBJ2-1
abundance: -
d_gene: -
v_gene: TRBV18
CDR3aa: CASSYLAGEQFF
CDR3nt: TGTGCCAGCTCATACCTAGCAGGTGAGCAGTTCTTC

j_gene: TRBJ2-7
abundance: -
d_gene: -
v_gene: TRBV6-2/TRBV6-3
CDR3aa: CASSYVAGSTYEQYF
CDR3nt: TGTGCCAGCAGTTACGTCGCAGGATCGACCTACGAGCAGTACTTC

j_gene: TRBJ2-3
abundance: -
d_gene: -
v_gene: TRBV5-4
CDR3aa: CASSAPGDTQYF
CDR3nt: TGTGCCAGCAGCGCTCCGGGAGATACGCAGTATTTT

j_gene: TRBJ1-1
abundance: -
d_gene: -
v_gene: TRBV9
CDR3aa: CASSRLDEAFF
CDR3nt: TGTGCCAGCAGCCGACTCGATGAAGCTTTCTTT

j_gene: TRBJ2-7
abundance: -
d_gene: TRBD2
v_gene: TRBV6-2/TRBV6-3
CDR3aa: CASSLAVTYEQYF
CDR3nt: TGTGCCAGCAGTCTAGCGGTAACCTACGAGCAGTACTTC

j_gene: TRBJ2-7
abundance: -
d_gene: TRBD2
v_gene: TRBV3-1/TRBV3-2
CDR3aa: CASSHSGLAGDEQYF
CDR3nt: TGTGCCAGCAGTCACTCGGGACTAGCGGGAGATGAGCAGTACTTC

j_gene: TRBJ1-5
abundance: -
d_gene: TRBD1
v_gene: TRBV6-5
CDR3aa: CASRPGTASNQPQHF
CDR3nt: TGTGCCAGCAGACCCGGGACAGCCTCCAATCAGCCCCAGCATTTT

j_gene: TRBJ1-1
abundance: -
d_gene: -
v_gene: TRBV2
CDR3aa: CASSKSIENTEAFF
CDR3nt: TGTGCCAGCAGTAAATCAATAGAGAACACTGAAGCTTTCTTT

j_gene: TRBJ2-2
abundance: -
d_gene: TRBD1
v_gene: TRBV5-8
CDR3aa: CASSHRGNTGELFF
CDR3nt: TGTGCCAGCAGCCACAGGGGGAACACCGGGGAGCTGTTTTTT

j_gene: TRBJ1-2
abundance: -
d_gene: -
v_gene: TRBV11-2
CDR3aa: CASSLVGESYGYTF
CDR3nt: TGTGCCAGCAGCTTAGTGGGAGAAAGCTATGGCTACACCTTC

j_gene: TRBJ2-2
abundance: -
d_gene: -
v_gene: TRBV24-1
CDR3aa: CATSARQTNTGELFF
CDR3nt: TGTGCCACCAGTGCCCGACAGACGAACACCGGGGAGCTGTTTTTT

j_gene: TRBJ1-2
abundance: -
d_gene: TRBD1
v_gene: TRBV4-1
CDR3aa: CASSHSPGTGGAGGYTF
CDR3nt: TGCGCCAGCAGCCATTCCCCCGGGACAGGGGGCGCGGGGGGCTACACCTTC

j_gene: TRBJ1-4
abundance: once
d_gene: TRBD1
v_gene: TRBV5-1
CDR3aa: CASTGQGNEKLFF
CDR3nt: TGCGCCAGCACCGGACAGGGAAATGAAAAACTGTTTTTT

j_gene: TRBJ1-2
abundance: -
d_gene: -
v_gene: TRBV5-1
CDR3aa: CASSLVPLGEGYGYTF
CDR3nt: TGCGCCAGCAGCTTGGTCCCCCTCGGGGAGGGGTATGGCTACACCTTC

j_gene: TRBJ1-1
abundance: -
d_gene: -
v_gene: TRBV11-3
CDR3aa: CASSLGEDTEAFF
CDR3nt: TGTGCCAGCAGCTTGGGGGAGGACACTGAAGCTTTCTTT

j_gene: TRBJ2-7
abundance: once
d_gene: -
v_gene: TRBV7-2
CDR3aa: CASTPAVGVTYEQYF
CDR3nt: TGTGCCAGCACCCCAGCCGTGGGAGTAACCTACGAGCAGTACTTC

j_gene: TRBJ1-3
abundance: -
d_gene: -
v_gene: TRBV18
CDR3aa: CASSPVTGNSGNTIYF
CDR3nt: TGTGCCAGCTCACCAGTGACAGGCAACTCTGGAAACACCATATATTTT

j_gene: TRBJ1-1
abundance: -
d_gene: TRBD1
v_gene: TRBV2
CDR3aa: CASNRQGGNTEAFF
CDR3nt: TGTGCCAGCAATAGACAGGGCGGGAACACTGAAGCTTTCTTT

j_gene: TRBJ1-1
abundance: -
d_gene: TRBD1
v_gene: TRBV14
CDR3aa: CASSLQGATEAFF
CDR3nt: TGTGCCAGCAGCCTTCAGGGGGCCACTGAAGCTTTCTTT

j_gene: TRBJ2-2
abundance: many
d_gene: -
v_gene: TRBV9
CDR3aa: CASSEGPSGGDTLGGELFF
CDR3nt: TGTGCCAGCAGTGAAGGCCCATCTGGGGGGGACACCCTCGGCGGGGAGCTGTTTTTT

j_gene: TRBJ2-3
abundance: -
d_gene: -
v_gene: TRBV3-1/TRBV3-2
CDR3aa: CASSQDRTGTQYF
CDR3nt: TGTGCCAGCAGCCAAGATCGCACGGGAACGCAGTATTTT

j_gene: TRBJ2-1
abundance: -
d_gene: -
v_gene: TRBV7-2
CDR3aa: CASRSQISSYNNEQFF
CDR3nt: TGTGCCAGCAGAAGTCAGATAAGTTCGTACAACAATGAGCAGTTCTTC

j_gene: TRBJ1-2
abundance: -
d_gene: TRBD1
v_gene: TRBV6-5
CDR3aa: CASSIQGSYTF
CDR3nt: TGTGCCAGCAGTATACAGGGGAGCTACACCTTC